This T cell receptor (beta chain) was recorded in a study of tumor-infiltrating lymphocytes in primary liver carcinoma. Study findings and constraints: A fraction of only about 7.5-24% of top clones appeared in all five tumor regions.

Production of TCR beta cDNA used around 500 ng total RNA together with a constant-region primer. Sequencing libraries for TCR beta derived from three nested multiplex PCR rounds that used slightly modified ARM-PCR. Running nine to ten cycles apiece, the first two PCR rounds relied on TRBV1-TRBV30 forward primers together with a C-beta reverse primer. TCRdb processed the multiplex PCR reads anew with MiXCR; each CDR3 protein has one entry. This sample has 45,000 to 55,000 distinct CDR3 sequences, with 55% to 75% found just once. Co-extracting RNA and DNA was done with about 20-33 mg of unsorted bulk tissue as input. CDR1 and CDR2 (germline): SQVTM, ANQGSEA. The CDR3 is made up of 11 amino acids. With regard to this clonotype: Antigen: not known. A junction end diverges from the germline sequence, so it may reflect a read error.

The rearrangement joins TRBV29-1 to TRBJ2-1; D gene uncertain. The specimen sequenced was liver tumor tissue from sampling region 5. Subset defined: tumor region T5, tumor centre. The sequence was collected from a man aged 40-49 years with primary liver carcinoma and hepatitis B virus infection. In nucleotides, the CDR3 is TGCAGCCCCCGGCTAGACAATGAGCACCTCTTC. As protein: CSPRLDNEHLF.